These T cell receptor beta chains were read from a single sample in a study of blood T cell repertoires in COVID-19. Repertoires were generated with immunoSEQ multiplex PCR, while TCRdb's copy carries only in-frame clones and drops some. The sample carries roughly 64,000 clones, more than 60% recorded once. The specimen sequenced was peripheral blood. The receptors come from a human donor in a cohort sampled during active COVID-19. The CDR3 runs from the conserved cysteine through the conserved F or W. D genes are given only for firm matches. The size field is filled for only some rows; it gives once, few, many or a size class.

clone_size j_call d_call v_call cdr3_aa cdr3_nt
NA TRBJ1-2 NA TRBV2 CASSTAGPLNYGYTF TGTGCCAGCAGTACCGCAGGGCCCCTTAACTATGGCTACACCTTC
NA TRBJ2-7 NA TRBV5-8 CASSLDRVAYEQYF TGTGCCAGCAGCTTGGACAGGGTCGCCTACGAGCAGTACTTC
few TRBJ1-2 NA TRBV19 CASSTIQDRDYGYTF TGTGCCAGTAGTACGATACAGGACAGAGACTATGGCTACACCTTC
NA TRBJ1-6 TRBD1 TRBV30 CAWGTGNSPLHF TGTGCCTGGGGGACAGGCAATTCACCCCTCCACTTT
few TRBJ2-7 TRBD1 TRBV4-1 CASSPTGISYEQYF TGCGCCAGCAGCCCGACAGGGATCTCCTACGAGCAGTACTTC
NA TRBJ2-7 TRBD2 TRBV6-5 CASSAGTSRYEQYF TGTGCCAGCAGCGCCGGGACTAGTAGGTACGAGCAGTACTTC
NA TRBJ2-2 NA TRBV24-1 CATSSGTGELFF TGTGCCACCAGTTCAGGAACCGGGGAGCTGTTTTTT
NA TRBJ1-3 TRBD1 TRBV7-6 CASSLTRQGLSGNTIYF TGTGCCAGCAGCTTAACCCGACAGGGACTCTCTGGAAACACCATATATTTT
NA TRBJ2-5 NA TRBV16 CASSRENRKEETQYF TGTGCCAGCAGCCGAGAAAACAGGAAGGAAGAGACCCAGTACTTC
NA TRBJ2-7 TRBD2 TRBV9 CASSPRLAGLGYEQYF TGTGCCAGCAGCCCCAGACTAGCGGGGCTGGGATACGAGCAGTACTTC
NA TRBJ2-2 TRBD1 TRBV4-3 CASRTTGFETGELFF TGCGCCAGCAGGACGACAGGGTTTGAGACCGGGGAGCTGTTTTTT
NA TRBJ2-7 NA TRBV18 CASSPFRKNRGGRYEQYF TGTGCCAGCTCACCGTTTAGGAAGAACCGGGGAGGTAGGTACGAGCAGTACTTC
once TRBJ2-5 TRBD2 TRBV5-1 CASSWSGGASETQYF TGCGCCAGCAGCTGGAGCGGGGGGGCCTCAGAGACCCAGTACTTC
NA TRBJ1-3 NA TRBV11-2 CASSLAGDSGNTIYF TGTGCCAGCAGCTTAGCGGGAGACTCTGGAAACACCATATATTTT
NA TRBJ1-1 NA TRBV27 CASSLGLGMYTEAFF TGTGCCAGCAGTTTGGGCCTGGGCATGTACACTGAAGCTTTCTTT
NA TRBJ2-1 TRBD2 TRBV28 CASHYERGGINEQFF TGTGCCAGTCATTACGAGCGGGGGGGCATTAATGAGCAGTTCTTC
NA TRBJ2-1 TRBD1 TRBV5-1 CASSLTGDEQFF TGCGCCAGCAGCTTGACAGGGGATGAGCAGTTCTTC
NA TRBJ2-1 NA TRBV12-3/TRBV12-4 CASSRGPHEQFF TGTGCCAGCAGCAGAGGCCCCCATGAGCAGTTCTTC
few TRBJ1-6 NA TRBV6-5 CASSYADSYSPLHF TGTGCCAGCAGTTACGCAGACTCCTATTCACCCCTCCACTTT
NA TRBJ2-2 NA TRBV2 CASRQGNTGELFF TGTGCCAGCAGACAGGGGAACACCGGGGAGCTGTTTTTT
NA TRBJ2-7 TRBD2 TRBV7-3 CASSLNRREGCEQYF TGTGCCAGCAGCTTAAATCGCCGGGAGGGCTGCGAGCAGTACTTC
NA TRBJ2-7 TRBD1 TRBV29-1 CSVTRGPYEQYF TGCAGCGTTACCAGGGGGCCCTACGAGCAGTACTTC
NA TRBJ1-3 NA TRBV24-1 CATSRGAPAGNTIYF TGTGCCACCAGTCGGGGGGCGCCGGCTGGAAACACCATATATTTT
NA TRBJ1-6 NA TRBV19 CASRWENSPLHF TGTGCCAGTAGATGGGAGAATTCACCCCTCCACTTT
once TRBJ2-2 TRBD1 TRBV7-2 CASSSRTGSNTGELFF TGTGCCAGCAGCTCCCGGACAGGATCGAACACCGGGGAGCTGTTTTTT
NA TRBJ2-5 NA TRBV7-9 CASSLGLTTQETQYF TGTGCCAGCAGCTTAGGTTTGACAACCCAAGAGACCCAGTACTTC
NA TRBJ2-1 NA TRBV19 CASSIARGVYNEQFF TGTGCCAGTAGTATAGCCAGGGGGGTTTACAATGAGCAGTTCTTC
once TRBJ1-2 NA TRBV6-5 CASSSGTRYGYTF TGTGCCAGCAGTTCCGGGACACGGTATGGCTACACCTTC
few TRBJ1-5 TRBD1 TRBV2 CASSDRDFRSNQPQHF TGTGCCAGCAGCGACAGGGATTTCCGTTCCAATCAGCCCCAGCATTTT
NA TRBJ2-1 TRBD1 TRBV7-9 CASSLEDYGTGYNEQFF TGTGCCAGCAGCTTAGAGGATTACGGGACAGGCTACAATGAGCAGTTCTTC
NA TRBJ2-3 NA TRBV5-5 CASSLSDEVSDTQYF TGTGCCAGCAGCTTATCCGATGAGGTCTCAGATACGCAGTATTTT
NA TRBJ2-6 NA TRBV6-1 CASSEVSGANVLTF TGTGCCAGCAGTGAAGTCTCCGGGGCCAACGTCCTGACTTTC
NA TRBJ2-6 NA TRBV5-1 CASSLVSPGSSGANVLTF TGCGCCAGCAGCTTGGTTTCCCCGGGGTCCTCTGGGGCCAACGTCCTGACTTTC
NA TRBJ2-5 NA TRBV4-1 CASSSQEGETQYF TGCGCCAGCAGCAGTCAGGAGGGGGAGACCCAGTACTTC
NA TRBJ2-3 NA TRBV20-1 CSASLPRLTDTQYF TGCAGTGCTAGTTTGCCTAGGTTAACAGATACGCAGTATTTT